A selection of T cell receptor beta chains follows, all from one sample in a study of blood T cell repertoires in COVID-19. Generated by immunoSEQ multiplex PCR, the TCRdb table keeps only in-frame clones and is missing some. The sample lists about 130,000 clones, 85% occurring once. The sample consisted of peripheral blood. Receptor source: an older man with active or convalescent COVID-19. The CDR3 runs from the conserved cysteine through the conserved F or W. Each record gives: D gene, clone size, J gene, V gene, CDR3 DNA, CDR3 protein. D genes are given only for firm matches. Where a row states a size, it is once, few, many or the class of an expanded clone; other rows omit it.

D gene: -; clone size: -; J gene: TRBJ1-2; V gene: TRBV7-9; CDR3 DNA: TGTGCCAGCAGCCCACGATCATGGGGGCAGGGCTATGGCTACACCTTC; CDR3 protein: CASSPRSWGQGYGYTF
D gene: -; clone size: -; J gene: TRBJ1-1; V gene: TRBV19; CDR3 DNA: TGTGCCAGTAGTTTCTCACAGGGATATGACACTGAAGCTTTCTTT; CDR3 protein: CASSFSQGYDTEAFF
D gene: TRBD1; clone size: many; J gene: TRBJ2-7; V gene: TRBV15; CDR3 DNA: TGTGCCACCCAGGGGGCAGGGGGCTACGAGCAGTACTTC; CDR3 protein: CATQGAGGYEQYF
D gene: -; clone size: -; J gene: TRBJ2-5; V gene: TRBV1; CDR3 DNA: TGCACCAGCAGCCAAGCTCGCCCCGGGACTAGCGGGAGTCCCCCCCAAGAGACCCAGTACTTC; CDR3 protein: CTSSQARPGTSGSPPQETQYF
D gene: TRBD2; clone size: -; J gene: TRBJ2-1; V gene: TRBV19; CDR3 DNA: TGTGCCAGTAGTCAAAACCGGGACTACTCTTTGGATGAGCAGTTCTTC; CDR3 protein: CASSQNRDYSLDEQFF
D gene: TRBD2; clone size: few; J gene: TRBJ2-7; V gene: TRBV29-1; CDR3 DNA: TGCAGCGTTGGTAGCGGGTATAGCTACGAGCAGTACTTC; CDR3 protein: CSVGSGYSYEQYF
D gene: -; clone size: -; J gene: TRBJ1-2; V gene: TRBV14; CDR3 DNA: TGTGCCAGCAGCCAAGTGTCGGGTGAAGTGGGCTACACCTTC; CDR3 protein: CASSQVSGEVGYTF
D gene: -; clone size: -; J gene: TRBJ1-2; V gene: TRBV2; CDR3 DNA: TGTGCCAGCAGTACTGACACCGTGATTGGCTACACCTTC; CDR3 protein: CASSTDTVIGYTF
D gene: TRBD1; clone size: -; J gene: TRBJ1-6; V gene: TRBV28; CDR3 DNA: TGTGCCAGCAGCCCGGGACAGAAGAATTCACCCCTCCACTTT; CDR3 protein: CASSPGQKNSPLHF
D gene: TRBD1; clone size: -; J gene: TRBJ1-2; V gene: TRBV5-1; CDR3 DNA: TGCGCCAGCAGCCTCCTCGGGACAGAGTATGGCTACACCTTC; CDR3 protein: CASSLLGTEYGYTF
D gene: -; clone size: -; J gene: TRBJ2-3; V gene: TRBV18; CDR3 DNA: TGTGCCAGCTCACCGACAAATACGCAGTATTTT; CDR3 protein: CASSPTNTQYF
D gene: -; clone size: -; J gene: TRBJ2-7; V gene: TRBV6-5; CDR3 DNA: TGTGCCAGCAGCAAACAGGGCACCTACGAGCAGTACTTC; CDR3 protein: CASSKQGTYEQYF
D gene: -; clone size: -; J gene: TRBJ2-1; V gene: TRBV7-3; CDR3 DNA: TGTGCCAGCAGCTTGGACCCTAGGGGGTACAATGAGCAGTTCTTC; CDR3 protein: CASSLDPRGYNEQFF